What follows describes a single T cell receptor beta chain. Its antigen remains unidentified. The junction differs from germline at one of its ends, possibly a read error. The data were obtained in a study of low-dose radiotherapy and immunotherapy resistance in tumors (dated by TCRdb to between 2021 and 2024). A note on the overall study: Patients in Cohort 1 were given 0.5 Gy per fraction every 2 weeks, and the prescribed total PTV dose was 6.5 Gy. For Cohort 2, the dose was 1 Gy per fraction given every two weeks, adding up to 13 Gy in total across 26 weeks. Patients were given nivolumab as a 240 mg flat dose every two weeks and ipilimumab at 1 mg/kg every six weeks, with both drugs delivered intravenously. Cyclophosphamide 200 mg/m2 was administered intravenously every two weeks, one day before each radiation and immunotherapy administration. Starting on cycle 1 day 1, patients took 300 mg of aspirin by mouth once daily for four cycles. The trial did not randomize participants into treatment groups. Eight patients were included in the translational analysis: three from the first dose cohort and the first five from the second dose cohort.

The CDR3 spans 13 residues, from the cysteine through the phenylalanine. Only CDR3 DNA remains: 39 bases, in frame from the first base. For CDR1 and CDR2, the germline V gene (reference sequence) lists SEHNR and FQNEAQ. Explained via the paper, the time point label denotes: after trial treatment. Sample treatment or condition, as interpreted from the label and publication: LDRT plus nivolumab, ipilimumab, low-dose cyclophosphamide and aspirin (RACIN trial). The donors took part in RACIN, a single-arm, phase I, dose-escalation trial that combined nivolumab, ipilimumab, aspirin, low-dose cyclophosphamide and low-dose radiotherapy. To be eligible, a patient needed to have an advanced solid tumor that was TIL-negative. The instrument was an Illumina HiSeq 2500. First-strand cDNA was synthesized using Superscript III and a set of TRAV- and TRBV-specific primers, so that both TCRalpha and TCRbeta chains were covered. TCRs were amplified for about 20 PCR cycles with Phusion, using a constant-region primer paired with the adapter attached to the V primers. Amplification of the isolated mRNA was done with the MessageAmp II aRNA Amplification Kit, which involved a roughly 17-hour in vitro transcription at 37 degrees C. The Dynabeads mRNA DIRECT Purification Kit was used to isolate the mRNA for TCR sequencing. Indexed Illumina adapters were added in a second Phusion PCR of approximately 25 cycles, after which AMPure XP beads were used to purify the products. The paper's data handling went like this. Using custom Perl scripts, TCR sequences encoding the same protein were pooled, out-of-frame sequences were removed, and the abundance of each clonotype was computed. Any TCR sequence backed by just one read was left out of the analysis. The metrics used to describe the repertoires included Shannon entropy, Gini index, clonality, richness, and the frequency of TCRs shared between repertoires. In-frame beta chains were kept once TCRdb had trimmed the public reads at Q25 with fastp and called clones with MiXCR. Each entry is one CDR3 protein sequence, shown with its most common DNA and genes. In this record, the V and J calls reflect TCRdb's handling and not the investigators' own analysis. In this sample the table shows approximately 46,000 distinct CDR3 sequences, approximately 26% of which occur a single time. The ten largest account for around 10% of the sample.

This TCR derives from a male donor with prostate cancer. This specimen was PBMCs, taken after low-dose radiotherapy plus immunotherapy. The chain links TRBV7-9 with TRBJ2-5, and 11 junction bases match TRBD2. The CDR3 region reads CASSLAGGETQYF. The bases are TGTGCCAGCAGCCTAGCGGGGGGAGAGACCCAGTACTTC.